Below are 2 T cell receptor beta chains sequenced from a single sample in a study of a mutant IDH1 vaccine in newly diagnosed glioma. As for time point: week 5, during vaccination. The vaccine gave 300 ug of a 20-mer mutant IDH1 peptide subcutaneously per dose. Data came from immunoSEQ multiplex PCR; TCRdb stores just in-frame clones and leaves some out. The table includes tens of thousands of clones, about 85% detected once. Their target antigens are unknown. The sample here was peripheral blood mononuclear cells (PBMCs), taken from a glioma patient whose treatment included an IDH1 peptide vaccine. All receptors come from a woman between 40 and 50 years old with glioma. Some clones in this sample may be carry-over from other donors' samples.

The chain couples TRBV7-9 to TRBJ2-1; D remains ambiguous. V lost 2 bases and J lost 0, with 8 bases in between. The V gene's germline CDR1 is SEHNR and CDR2 FQNEAQ (reference sequence). CDR3 length: 15 amino acids. The CDR3 DNA sequence: TGTGCCAGCAGCTTATTGGATAGCTCCTACAATGAGCAGTTCTTC. This sequence encodes CASSLLDSSYNEQFF. The full variable domain, rest sourced from reference TRBV7-9 and TRBJ2-1, is DTGVSQNPRHKITKRGQNVTFRCDPISEHNRLYWYRQTLGQGPEFLTYFQNEAQLEKSRLLSDRFSAERPKGSFSTLEIQRTEQGDSAMYLCASSLLDSSYNEQFFGPGTRLTVL.

This clone came up once. One junction end disagrees with the germline gene, perhaps due to a read error. The chain joins TRBV6-5 to TRBJ2-2, with D hard to call. Germline values: CDR1 MNHEY, CDR2 SVGAGI. The CDR3 is made up of 11 amino acids. The CDR3 nucleotides read TGTGCCAGCAGTTCCACCAGGGAGCTGTTTTTT. As protein: CASSSTRELFF.